One and the same sample provided the 32 T cell receptor beta chains below, sequenced in a study of control samples from healthy donors and cancer patients. Generated by immunoSEQ multiplex PCR, the TCRdb table keeps only in-frame clones and is missing some. This sample has about 150,000 clones; over 85% occur once, and the top ten carry 5% to 7%. The source material was blood. These receptor sequences come from a young man in good health.

Notes on this clone: One end of the junction does not line up with germline, which may come from a read error. The chain couples TRBV18 to TRBJ1-1; D possibly corresponds to TRBD1 (5 bases). Germline V gene lookup returns CDR1 KGHSH and CDR2 LQKENI. The CDR3 loop spans 15 amino acids. CDR3 in DNA: TGTGCCAGCTCACCAACGGCAGGGAAGAACGCTGAAGCTTTCTTT. Translated: CASSPTAGKNAEAFF.

This chain connects TRBV5-1 to TRBJ2-2, with a tentative D call TRBD2 (5 bases). Germline CDR1 reads SGHRS; CDR2 reads YFSETQ. This CDR3 has 13 amino acids. Trimming removed 2 bases from V and 6 bases from J, with 8 bases in between. The CDR3 sequence: CASSFPAAGELFF. CDR3 nucleotide sequence: TGCGCCAGCAGCTTCCCAGCGGCCGGGGAGCTGTTTTTT.

The chain links TRBV5-1 to TRBJ2-7; 15 bases line up with TRBD2. Germline CDR1 and CDR2: SGHRS and YFSETQ. This CDR3 comprises 16 residues. After removal of 4 bases from V and 4 bases from J, the junction contained 6 bases not matched to a gene. For the CDR3, the DNA is TGCGCCAGCAGCCGGACTAGCGGGGGGGCAAAGTACGAGCAGTACTTC. This encodes CASSRTSGGAKYEQYF.

The J gene is TRBJ2-1, the V gene TRBV10-3; unclear D gene. Trimming removed 0 bases from V and 6 bases from J, with 6 bases in between. This CDR3 is 13 amino acids long. Germline values: CDR1 ENHRY, CDR2 SYGVKD. The CDR3 sequence: CAISESGINEQFF. The DNA for the CDR3 is TGTGCCATCAGTGAGTCGGGGATCAATGAGCAGTTCTTC.

V gene TRBV28 combines with J gene TRBJ1-2; D call uncertain. Per germline, CDR1 MDHEN and CDR2 SYDVKM. The CDR3 runs to 19 residues. Trimming cost V 10 bases and J 2 bases, with 32 bases left between them. The CDR3 nucleotides read TGTGCCACCAAGTATTTTGGGGAACTAGAAAATTTTAAGAACTATGGCTACACCTTC. Translation: CATKYFGELENFKNYGYTF.

The chain is built from TRBV4-1 and TRBJ2-5, with TRBD2 as a possible D gene (6 bases). Germline CDR1 and CDR2: MGHRA and YSYEKL. The CDR3 covers 15 residues. Trimming left V 5 bases short and J 0 bases short, with 13 bases between. CDR3 nucleotides: TGCGCCAGCAGCAGGACGGAGGGCAACCAAGAGACCCAGTACTTC. Its translation is CASSRTEGNQETQYF.

The V gene is TRBV5-1, the J gene TRBJ1-2, with TRBD1 as a possible D gene (5 bases). Germline CDR1 is SGHRS and CDR2 is YFSETQ. CDR3 length equals 14 residues. V was clipped by 5 bases and J by 2 bases, with 13 bases between them. The CDR3 loop reads CASRLDRDNYGYTF. DNA for the CDR3: TGCGCCAGCAGACTTGACCGGGACAACTATGGCTACACCTTC.

CDR3 in DNA: TGCGCCAGCAGCCCCGTTGGGGGCGGTACAAACTATGGCTACACCTTC. Amino acids: CASSPVGGGTNYGYTF. The chain recombines TRBV4-1 with TRBJ1-2; a possible D gene is TRBD1 (6 bases). Per germline, CDR1 MGHRA and CDR2 YSYEKL. The CDR3 spans 16 residues. V was trimmed by 4 bases and J by 2 bases, leaving 17 bases between them.

Only a few counts were recorded for this clone. The chain employs TRBV10-3 and TRBJ1-1, with D unresolved. The V gene's germline CDR1 is ENHRY and CDR2 SYGVKD. Trimming removed 4 bases from V and 3 bases from J, with 9 bases in between. This CDR3 has 13 residues. The chain's CDR3 is CAISGRPYTEAFF. CDR3 DNA: TGTGCCATCAGTGGAAGACCATACACTGAAGCTTTCTTT.

In its sample, this clone was seen a few times. V usage is TRBV4-3 and J usage is TRBJ2-1; TRBD2 aligns across 7 bases. V dropped 0 bases and J dropped 5; count of bases not matched to a gene: 7. There are 16 residues in the CDR3. Germline V CDR1 and CDR2: LGHNA, YSLEER. CDR3 region: CASSQDGLVPNNEQFF. The CDR3 DNA reads as TGCGCCAGCAGCCAAGACGGACTAGTACCAAACAATGAGCAGTTCTTC.

This chain links TRBV5-1 with TRBJ2-7; TRBD2 agrees at 8 bases. The trim removed 2 bases at V and 0 bases at J, leaving 1 base unmatched. CDR1 is SGHRS, CDR2 YFSETQ, per germline. The CDR3 extends over 14 amino acids. CDR3 in DNA: TGCGCCAGCAGCTTAACTAGCGGCTCCTACGAGCAGTACTTC. Its translation is CASSLTSGSYEQYF.

The CDR3 sequence is CSAGVAVNTGELFF. The CDR3, as DNA: TGCAGCGCGGGGGTAGCGGTTAACACCGGGGAGCTGTTTTTT. The chain carries TRBV29-1 and TRBJ2-2, with TRBD2 as a possible D gene (6 bases). CDR1 is SQVTM and CDR2 is ANQGSEA in the germline V gene. The CDR3 has 14 residues. Trimming left V 7 bases short and J 2 bases short, with 14 bases between.

The V and J genes are TRBV20-1 and TRBJ2-7, with D maybe TRBD2 (6 bases). The V end lost 5 bases, the J end lost 6 bases, and 11 bases lay between the germline ends. CDR1 is DFQATT, CDR2 SNEGSKA, per germline (reference sequence). The CDR3 is made up of 11 amino acids. CDR3 protein: CSAQPGGEQYF. In DNA form, the CDR3 reads TGCAGTGCTCAGCCCGGGGGCGAGCAGTACTTC.

The chain links TRBV4-2 to TRBJ2-7, with TRBD1 matching 10 bases. Losses at the gene ends were 4 bases for V and 2 bases for J; bases not matched to a gene: 5. The CDR3 has 15 amino acids. Germline CDR1 and CDR2: LGHNA and YNFKEQ. As DNA, the CDR3 is TGTGCCAGCAGCCCATCCGGGACAGGGGCCTACGAGCAGTACTTC. Amino acid sequence: CASSPSGTGAYEQYF.

CDR3 residues: CASSQAPDRGLGETQYF. The CDR3, as DNA: TGCGCCAGCAGCCAAGCCCCGGACAGGGGCCTGGGAGAGACCCAGTACTTC. The chain couples TRBV4-1 to TRBJ2-5; 9 bases are a match to TRBD1. Trimming at V came to 1 base and at J to 4 bases, leaving 10 bases not matched to a gene. The CDR3 is made up of 17 amino acids. The germline gives CDR1 MGHRA, CDR2 YSYEKL.

The chain uses TRBV4-1 and TRBJ2-3; 9 nucleotides agree with TRBD2. CDR1 is MGHRA, CDR2 YSYEKL, per germline. The CDR3 runs to 16 residues. V lost 1 base, J lost 3 bases, and 5 bases stayed unmatched. This CDR3 reads CASSQGNSGSTDTQYF. DNA for the CDR3: TGCGCCAGCAGCCAAGGAAATAGCGGGAGTACAGATACGCAGTATTTT.

The chain carries TRBV19 and TRBJ1-1; TRBD1 agrees at 8 bases. Germline V gene lookup returns CDR1 LNHDA and CDR2 SQIVND (reference sequence). V was pared by 3 bases and J by 4 bases, with 10 bases of the junction left unmatched. The CDR3 totals 16 residues. CDR3 coding DNA: TGTGCCAGTAGTATGGCAGGGGGCCTATGGGGCACTGAAGCTTTCTTT. Translated, it gives CASSMAGGLWGTEAFF.

The rearrangement links TRBV5-1 to TRBJ2-3; D not resolved. The V gene's germline CDR1 is SGHRS and CDR2 YFSETQ. The V and J ends lost 3 bases and 0 bases respectively, with 8 bases between them. The CDR3 consists of 14 residues. As DNA, the CDR3 is TGCGCCAGCAGCTACCGGAGAAGCACAGATACGCAGTATTTT. Its translation is CASSYRRSTDTQYF. Full variable domain (rest looked up from reference TRBV5-1 and TRBJ2-3): KAGVTQTPRYLIKTRGQQVTLSCSPISGHRSVSWYQQTPGQGLQFLFEYFSETQRNKGNFPGRFSGRQFSNSRSEMNVSTLELGDSALYLCASSYRRSTDTQYFGPGTRLTVL.

This chain connects TRBV6-6 to TRBJ1-2; the match to TRBD1 covers 10 bases. The trim removed 6 bases at V and 4 bases at J, leaving 8 bases unmatched. Germline lookup yields CDR1 MNHNY and CDR2 SVGAGI (reference sequence). This CDR3 region has 15 residues. The CDR3 sequence is CASSQDGTGVYGYTF. CDR3 DNA: TGTGCCAGCAGCCAGGATGGGACAGGGGTCTATGGCTACACCTTC.

The DNA for the CDR3 is TGCGCCAGCAGCTTCCAGCCCGGGACAGCTAATAATGAAAAACTGTTTTTT. It translates to CASSFQPGTANNEKLFF. The chain links TRBV5-1 to TRBJ1-4; 7 bases are shared with TRBD1. The V segment lost 2 bases and the J segment 4 bases; nucleotides outside the gene matches: 11. The CDR3 is 17 amino acids. CDR1 and CDR2 from the germline V gene are SGHRS and YFSETQ. Drawing the rest from reference TRBV5-1 and TRBJ1-4, the complete variable domain is KAGVTQTPRYLIKTRGQQVTLSCSPISGHRSVSWYQQTPGQGLQFLFEYFSETQRNKGNFPGRFSGRQFSNSRSEMNVSTLELGDSALYLCASSFQPGTANNEKLFFGSGTQLSVL.

The chain couples TRBV4-1 to TRBJ1-2; the D is unclear. The CDR3 runs 17 residues. Germline V lookup: CDR1 MGHRA, CDR2 YSYEKL. Trimming stripped 5 bases from V and 4 bases from J, with 23 bases between. The CDR3: CASSSSIFGPPPYGYTF. The CDR3 region has the DNA TGCGCCAGCAGCTCCTCCATATTCGGGCCACCCCCCTATGGCTACACCTTC.

The V gene is TRBV5-1, the J gene TRBJ2-1; D is possibly TRBD2 (5 bases). This CDR3 has 14 residues. Germline values: CDR1 SGHRS, CDR2 YFSETQ. V lost 2 bases to trimming and J lost 4 bases, with 10 bases between them. DNA for the CDR3: TGCGCCAGCAGCTTACAGCGGTTATACAATGAGCAGTTCTTC. Its translation is CASSLQRLYNEQFF.

The chain employs TRBV15 and TRBJ1-5; no firm D call. The V gene lost 4 bases and the J gene lost 4 bases, with 11 bases spanning the gap. The germline V gene encodes CDR1 LNHNV and CDR2 YYDKDF (reference sequence). The CDR3 consists of 14 residues. CDR3 in DNA: TGTGCCACCAGCACACAGCGACTTAATCAGCCCCAGCATTTT. Its translation: CATSTQRLNQPQHF.

This clone appeared many times. This chain connects TRBV5-6 to TRBJ2-7; tentative D call: TRBD1 (5 bases). The V gene's germline CDR1 is SGHDT and CDR2 YYEEEE. Between the trimmed V and J ends, which lost 2 bases and 2 bases, there was a span of 14 bases. The CDR3 sequence is 15 residues long. The CDR3 bases are TGTGCCAGCAGCTTTTGGGGCAGGGCCCCCTACGAGCAGTACTTC. Its translation: CASSFWGRAPYEQYF.

The J gene is TRBJ1-2, the V gene TRBV6-2 or TRBV6-3; D might be TRBD1 (5 bases). CDR1 is MNHEY and CDR2 is SVGEGT in the germline V gene. The V end was cut by 2 bases, the J end by 1 base, with 11 bases between. This CDR3 comprises 15 residues. Here the CDR3 reads CASSYGDERNYGYTF. The DNA of the CDR3 is TGTGCCAGCAGTTACGGGGACGAACGTAACTATGGCTACACCTTC.

The gene calls are TRBV9 and TRBJ2-7; D is possibly TRBD2 (5 bases). Between the trimmed V and J ends, which lost 1 base and 6 bases, there was a span of 14 bases. Germline V gene data show CDR1 as SGDLS and CDR2 as YYNGEE. This CDR3 region has 14 residues. The CDR3 bases are TGTGCCAGCAGCGTATCCGGCGTTGGGAGCGAGCAGTACTTC. Its protein product is CASSVSGVGSEQYF.

This clone was detected only once. The rearrangement links TRBV2 to TRBJ2-1; TRBD1 matches 9 bases. After removal of 6 bases from V and 7 bases from J, the junction contained 1 base not matched to a gene. The CDR3 is 12 amino acids. Germline CDR1 is SNHLY and CDR2 is FYNNEI. Here the CDR3 reads CASRGQGNEQFF. CDR3 sequence (DNA): TGTGCCAGCAGAGGACAGGGGAATGAGCAGTTCTTC.

The DNA for the CDR3 is TGTGCCACCAGGAATCCCGGACAGGAGTACACCGGGGAGCTGTTTTTT. This encodes CATRNPGQEYTGELFF. This chain links TRBV19 with TRBJ2-2, with TRBD1 matching 7 bases. V lost 10 bases, J lost 3 bases, and 14 bases stayed unmatched. The CDR3 has 16 amino acids. Germline V CDR1 and CDR2: LNHDA, SQIVND (reference sequence).

J is TRBJ2-7 and V is TRBV12-3 or TRBV12-4; D remains ambiguous. The CDR3 contains 11 residues. Trimming cost V 3 bases and J 6 bases, with 6 bases left between them. CDR3 DNA sequence: TGTGCCAGCAGTTTCGGGTCCGAGCAGTACTTC. It encodes CASSFGSEQYF.

V usage is TRBV7-2 and J usage is TRBJ2-1, with 7 bases aligning to TRBD1. In germline, CDR1 is SGHTA, CDR2 FQGNSA. The CDR3 loop spans 15 amino acids. V trimming: 8 bases; J trimming: 7 bases; junction bases outside the gene matches: 14. In DNA, the CDR3 is TGTGCCAGCCAAGCGCCTGGGCAGGGGGAAAATGAGCAGTTCTTC. Translated, it gives CASQAPGQGENEQFF.

The rearrangement links TRBV19 to TRBJ1-5; 9 nucleotides line up with TRBD1. The CDR3 extends over 18 amino acids. Trimming at V came to 3 bases and at J to 6 bases, leaving 15 bases not matched to a gene. Germline CDR1 and CDR2: LNHDA and SQIVND (reference sequence). The CDR3 here is CASSIFVGTGRLVQPQHF. The DNA of the CDR3 is TGTGCCAGTAGTATTTTTGTCGGGACAGGGAGGTTAGTTCAGCCCCAGCATTTT.

The chain uses TRBV5-1 and TRBJ2-1, with 10 bases matching TRBD1. The J segment lost 8 bases and the V segment lost 4 bases, leaving 9 bases of the junction unmatched. The CDR3 runs to 15 residues. The germline V gene encodes CDR1 SGHRS and CDR2 YFSETQ. CDR3 protein: CASSDRDRGVDEQFF. In DNA form, the CDR3 reads TGCGCCAGCAGCGACCGGGACAGGGGAGTTGATGAGCAGTTCTTC.